These 21 T cell receptor beta chains originate from one sample sequenced in a study of blood T cell repertoires in COVID-19. Using immunoSEQ multiplex PCR, the repertoire was profiled, and TCRdb retains in-frame clones only, with some absent. Of tens of thousands of clones listed, approximately 84% are singletons. Specimen: peripheral blood. All receptors come from a man in his fifties or sixties with COVID-19, enrolled during active disease.

The chain employs TRBV18 and TRBJ1-5, with 7 bases aligning to TRBD1. Germline V gives CDR1 KGHSH, CDR2 LQKENI. With 6 bases clipped from V and 4 bases from J, the junction kept 12 bases outside the gene matches. This CDR3 comprises 16 residues. The CDR3 sequence: CASSLQAPGQNQPQHF. As DNA, the CDR3 is TGTGCCAGCTCCCTCCAGGCCCCGGGACAGAATCAGCCCCAGCATTTT.

The V call is TRBV6-6, the J call TRBJ1-6; D unresolved. This CDR3 comprises 16 residues. Germline loops: CDR1 MNHNY, CDR2 SVGAGI (reference sequence). V shed 5 bases and J shed 7 bases, with 18 bases lying between them. The CDR3 is CASSRSGSVRNSPLHF. The CDR3 nucleotides are TGTGCCAGCAGTCGAAGCGGGTCGGTAAGGAATTCACCCCTCCACTTT.

CDR3 coding DNA: TGCGCCAGTCACGATGAGGGACTAGCGGGAGGAAAAAACATTCAGTACTTC. Its translation: CASHDEGLAGGKNIQYF. The chain uses TRBV5-1 and TRBJ2-4, with 15 bases matching TRBD2. This CDR3 is 17 amino acids long. Germline CDR1 is SGHRS and CDR2 is YFSETQ. V trimming: 8 bases; J trimming: 4 bases; junction bases outside the gene matches: 10.

The DNA of the CDR3 is TGTGCCTGGACCCTTAGGGGGGGAGCCTCTGGAAACACCATATATTTT. This codes for CAWTLRGGASGNTIYF. The gene calls are TRBV30 and TRBJ1-3; tentative D call: TRBD1 (6 bases). This CDR3 has 16 residues. Germline loops: CDR1 GTSNPN, CDR2 SVGIG (reference sequence). The V end lost 4 bases, the J end lost 0 bases, and 16 bases lay between the germline ends.

This rearrangement joins TRBV5-6 to TRBJ1-3; the D gene is possibly TRBD1 (6 bases). Germline CDR1 SGHDT, CDR2 YYEEEE. This CDR3 has 16 amino acids. The V end lost 0 bases, the J end lost 0 bases, and 10 bases lay between the germline ends. In DNA, the CDR3 is TGTGCCAGCAGCTTGGAACAGGGTCACTCTGGAAACACCATATATTTT. Translated: CASSLEQGHSGNTIYF.

V is TRBV19 and J is TRBJ1-2; TRBD1 matches 9 bases. With V trimmed by 5 bases and J by 3 bases, 7 bases remained unmatched. The CDR3 extends over 15 amino acids. Per germline, CDR1 LNHDA and CDR2 SQIVND (reference sequence). CDR3 nucleotide sequence: TGTGCCAGTAGTCCCGACAGGGGGTTCGACTATGGCTACACCTTC. Its protein is CASSPDRGFDYGYTF. The full variable domain, completed using reference TRBV19 and TRBJ1-2, is DGGITQSPKYLFRKEGQNVTLSCEQNLNHDAMYWYRQDPGQGLRLIYYSQIVNDFQKGDIAEGYSVSREKKESFPLTVTSAQKNPTAFYLCASSPDRGFDYGYTFGSGTRLTVV.

The chain combines TRBV5-4 with TRBJ2-1; 11 positions agree with TRBD2. The CDR3 runs 16 residues. The V and J ends lost 4 bases and 2 bases, in that order; junction bases with no gene match: 5. CDR1 is SGHNT, CDR2 YYREEE, per germline (reference sequence). DNA for the CDR3: TGTGCCAGCAGCGGTAGCGGGGGGGATACCTACAATGAGCAGTTCTTC. Translating it yields CASSGSGGDTYNEQFF.

The V gene is TRBV12-5, the J gene TRBJ2-5; the match to TRBD1 covers 7 bases. The CDR3 spans 13 residues. Germline V CDR1 and CDR2: LGHNT, FRNRAP. V shed 2 bases and J 6 bases; nucleotides not matched to a gene: 3. Here the CDR3 reads CASGLTGEKTQYF. CDR3 DNA sequence: TGTGCTAGTGGTTTGACAGGGGAGAAGACCCAGTACTTC. Drawing the rest from reference TRBV12-5 and TRBJ2-5, the complete variable domain is DARVTQTPRHKVTEMGQEVTMRCQPILGHNTVFWYRQTMMQGLELLAYFRNRAPLDDSGMPKDRFSAEMPDATLATLKIQPSEPRDSAVYFCASGLTGEKTQYFGPGTRLLVL.

Points on this clone: Other DNA sequences of this sample code for an identical CDR3. This rearrangement joins TRBV19 to TRBJ1-2, with a possible D match to TRBD1 (6 bases). Looked up from germline, CDR1 is LNHDA and CDR2 is SQIVND (reference sequence). The CDR3 is 15 residues long. Trimming cost V 3 bases and J 0 bases, with 11 bases left between them. Here the CDR3 DNA reads TGTGCCAGTAGTATTTGGGACACCCCTAACTATGGCTACACCTTC. Translation gives CASSIWDTPNYGYTF.

The count of this clone is one. The chain couples TRBV7-2 to TRBJ2-1, with TRBD2 matching 9 bases. V shed 1 base and J 6 bases; nucleotides not matched to a gene: 7. CDR1 and CDR2 from the germline V gene are SGHTA and FQGNSA. CDR3 length equals 16 residues. The CDR3: CASSLVPTSGSNEQFF. The CDR3 DNA is TGTGCCAGCAGCTTAGTCCCGACTAGCGGCAGCAATGAGCAGTTCTTC.

V is TRBV7-9 and J is TRBJ1-6; 8 positions match TRBD1. The CDR3 extends over 18 amino acids. V lost 5 bases, J lost 9 bases, and 18 bases stayed unmatched. Germline V gene lookup returns CDR1 SEHNR and CDR2 FQNEAQ (reference sequence). In DNA form, the CDR3 reads TGTGCCAGCAGCCCGCCTTGGGTACCAGGGGGCATGGGTTCACCCCTCCACTTT. Protein sequence: CASSPPWVPGGMGSPLHF.

This clone was detected only a few times. CDR3 residues: CASSWDRGSSPLHF. The CDR3 bases are TGTGCCAGCAGTTGGGACAGGGGTTCCTCACCCCTCCACTTT. The V gene is TRBV7-9, the J gene TRBJ1-6; TRBD1 matches at 10 bases. The CDR3 sequence is 14 residues long. V shed 6 bases, J shed 10 bases, and the junction held 6 bases outside the gene matches. The germline V gene encodes CDR1 SEHNR and CDR2 FQNEAQ (reference sequence).

The rearrangement uses TRBV7-3 and TRBJ2-1, with 11 bases aligning to TRBD2. The CDR3 spans 15 residues. Germline loops: CDR1 SGHTA, CDR2 FQGTGA. With V trimmed by 5 bases and J by 12 bases, 12 bases remained unmatched. CDR3 residues: CASSPRLAGHLGQFF. The CDR3 bases are TGTGCCAGCAGCCCAAGACTAGCGGGGCACCTTGGGCAGTTCTTC.

The chain carries TRBV18 and TRBJ2-1, with D hard to call. The CDR3 consists of 15 residues. Germline V CDR1 and CDR2: KGHSH, LQKENI. The V and J ends lost 3 bases and 4 bases respectively, with 13 bases between them. Written as DNA, the CDR3 is TGTGCCAGCTCACCCCCCCTCACAGAATACAATGAGCAGTTCTTC. Protein sequence: CASSPPLTEYNEQFF.

This CDR3 reads CASSIGESNYGYTF. The CDR3 DNA reads TGTGCCAGCAGTATCGGAGAGTCTAACTATGGCTACACCTTC. The rearrangement uses TRBV28 and TRBJ1-2; no clear D gene. The V and J ends lost 5 bases and 0 bases respectively, with 10 bases between them. CDR1 MDHEN and CDR2 SYDVKM come from the germline V gene. The CDR3 length is 14 residues.

V usage is TRBV21-1 and J usage is TRBJ2-7; the table's D gene call, TRBD2, was not cross checked with the DNA. TRBV21-1 corresponds to a pseudogene. CDR3 length equals 17 residues. The CDR3 sequence is CARLPLAGETLDYEQYF. The CDR3 DNA reads TGTGCCCGGCTACCCCTAGCGGGAGAGACCCTAGACTACGAGCAGTACTTC.

J is TRBJ2-2 and V is TRBV2; weak D call: TRBD2 (6 bases). The CDR3 is made up of 15 amino acids. The V end lost 7 bases, the J end lost 4 bases, and 16 bases lay between the germline ends. Germline-derived CDR1 and CDR2 are SNHLY and FYNNEI. The CDR3 DNA sequence: TGTGCCAGCATGAGAGAAACTAGCAGCACCGGGGAGCTGTTTTTT. It encodes CASMRETSSTGELFF.

The chain carries TRBV6-1 and TRBJ2-5; TRBD1 matches at 9 bases. The CDR3 is 15 amino acids. After removal of 4 bases from V and 5 bases from J, the junction contained 8 bases not matched to a gene. Germline CDR1 and CDR2: MNHNS and SASEGT. The CDR3 DNA sequence: TGTGCCAGCAGTGGAGCACAGGGGGCAGTGGAGACCCAGTACTTC. Protein product: CASSGAQGAVETQYF.

This chain joins TRBV10-3 and TRBJ2-7; 7 bases agree with TRBD2. After removal of 4 bases from V and 5 bases from J, the junction contained 8 bases not matched to a gene. Germline V gene data show CDR1 as ENHRY and CDR2 as SYGVKD. The CDR3 has 14 residues. CDR3 sequence reads: CAISGGGIFDEQYF. The DNA of the CDR3 is TGTGCCATCAGTGGGGGGGGGATATTCGACGAGCAGTACTTC.

V is TRBV5-1 and J is TRBJ2-2, with TRBD2 matching 8 bases. The length of the CDR3 is 19 residues. Losses at the gene ends were 2 bases for V and 2 bases for J; bases not matched to a gene: 14. The germline CDR1 and CDR2 sequences are SGHRS and YFSETQ. CDR3 protein: CASSFDPPGRGANTGELFF. For the CDR3, the DNA is TGCGCCAGCAGCTTCGACCCGCCAGGGCGGGGGGCCAACACCGGGGAGCTGTTTTTT.

The chain carries TRBV27 and TRBJ2-1; D may be TRBD1 (6 bases). CDR3 length: 15 residues. V lost 4 bases and J 2 bases, leaving 12 bases between the germline ends. CDR1 MNHEY and CDR2 SMNVEV come from the germline V gene (reference sequence). CDR3 residues: CASSSIRGAYNEQFF. The DNA of the CDR3 is TGTGCCAGCAGTTCTATCAGGGGCGCCTACAATGAGCAGTTCTTC.